This TCR beta chain was sequenced during a study of cytomegalovirus exposure and HLA in healthy donors. This clone was recorded only once. The CDR3 is 14 residues long. The germline CDR1 and CDR2 sequences are LNHDA and SQIVND (reference sequence). V lost 4 bases, J lost 2 bases, and 11 bases lay in between. The table came from immunoSEQ multiplex PCR; TCRdb's copy has only in-frame clones and leaves some out. Among approximately 270,000 clones listed, nearly 90% were seen once. The chain joins TRBV19 to TRBJ1-2; TRBD1 is a possible D gene (6 bases). The TCR originated in a young woman in good health and CMV-seronegative. The sample taken for sequencing was PBMCs. The DNA for the CDR3 is TGTGCCAGTAGTACTACCGGACAGAACTATGGCTACACCTTC. Protein product: CASSTTGQNYGYTF.